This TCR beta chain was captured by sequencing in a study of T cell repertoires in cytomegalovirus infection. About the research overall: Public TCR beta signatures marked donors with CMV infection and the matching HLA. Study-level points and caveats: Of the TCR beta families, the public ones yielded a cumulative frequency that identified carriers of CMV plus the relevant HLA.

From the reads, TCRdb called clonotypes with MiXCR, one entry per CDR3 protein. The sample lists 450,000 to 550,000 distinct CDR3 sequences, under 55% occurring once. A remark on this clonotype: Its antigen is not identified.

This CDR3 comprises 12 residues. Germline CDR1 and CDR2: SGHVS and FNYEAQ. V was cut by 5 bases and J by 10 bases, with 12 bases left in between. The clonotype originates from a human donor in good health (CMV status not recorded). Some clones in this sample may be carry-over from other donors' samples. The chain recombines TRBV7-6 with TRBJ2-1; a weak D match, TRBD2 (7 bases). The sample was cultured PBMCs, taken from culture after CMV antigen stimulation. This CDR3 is CASSAGEGEQFF. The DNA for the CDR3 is TGTGCCAGCAGCGCAGGGGAGGGGGAGCAGTTCTTC.